This T cell receptor (beta chain) came from a study of cytomegalovirus exposure and HLA in healthy donors. Study-level results: Most CMV-associated TCR beta chains were later found to appear HLA-restricted. Most likely, a cluster of highly shared sequence variants arose as a sequencing artifact.

With respect to this clone: Its antigen is currently unknown.

Germline V gives CDR1 SGHNT, CDR2 YYREEE (reference sequence). The CDR3 covers 14 residues. Trimming took off 4 bases at V and 4 bases at J, with 14 bases between the two ends. Donors in the study were healthy people who gave bone marrow. PCR used 60 Vbeta primers and 13 Jbeta primers. TCRdb's copy holds only in-frame clones and misses some; the assay was immunoSEQ multiplex PCR. The data hold 150,000 to 200,000 clones, with roughly 60% observed a single time. This TCR was recovered from a man aged 35 to 55 in good health and CMV-seronegative. The V gene is TRBV5-4, the J gene TRBJ1-2; D gene ambiguous. The sequencing sample was made of PBMCs. The CDR3 DNA reads TGTGCCAGCAGCCGAGAGGGCTTGAGCTATGGCTACACCTTC. This translates into CASSREGLSYGYTF.